The T cell receptor beta chain described here comes from a study of Ad26.COV2.S vaccination and SARS-CoV-2 variants. As for the study in general: In the COV1001 trial, the donor was in the Ad26.COV2.S arm. The authors gave Ad26.COV2.S intramuscularly, either once or twice 56 days apart. Study-wide findings and caveats: Those who received vaccine or placebo ended up with similar non-spike TCR breadth.

Treatment here: about 20 received Ad26.COV2.S at low or high dose, single or two shots; five or six received placebo; per-sample allocation not given. Day 63 after the first injection of vaccine or placebo was the sampling time. V was cut by 0 bases and J by 5 bases, with 14 bases left in between. Germline V gene sequence: CDR1 SGHNT, CDR2 YYREEE (reference sequence). The CDR3 is made up of 15 amino acids. This clone was recorded once. Its target is not known. The data were produced by immunoSEQ multiplex PCR, yet TCRdb's version contains in-frame clones alone and is incomplete. The sample has around 300,000 clones, about 88% seen once.

The chain combines TRBV5-4 with TRBJ1-1, with D possibly TRBD1 on 6 matching bases. The sample in question was peripheral blood, obtained in a trial of Ad26.COV2.S vaccine versus placebo. This receptor was taken from a person aged 18-65 years who received the Ad26.COV2.S COVID-19 vaccine or a placebo. In DNA, the CDR3 is TGTGCCAGCAGCTTGGACTGGCAGGGGTTGACTGAAGCTTTCTTT. It is translated as CASSLDWQGLTEAFF.